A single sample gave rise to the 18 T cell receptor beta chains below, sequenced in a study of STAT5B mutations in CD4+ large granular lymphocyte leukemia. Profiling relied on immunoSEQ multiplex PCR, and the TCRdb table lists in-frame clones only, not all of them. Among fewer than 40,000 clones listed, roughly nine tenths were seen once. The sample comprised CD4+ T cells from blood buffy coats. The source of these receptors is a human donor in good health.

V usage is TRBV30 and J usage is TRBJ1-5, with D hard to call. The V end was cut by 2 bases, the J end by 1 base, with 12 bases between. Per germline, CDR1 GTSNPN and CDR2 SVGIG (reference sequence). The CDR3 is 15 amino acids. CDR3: CAWSRKGRSNQPQHF. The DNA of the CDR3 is TGTGCCTGGAGTAGAAAGGGTCGGAGCAATCAGCCCCAGCATTTT.

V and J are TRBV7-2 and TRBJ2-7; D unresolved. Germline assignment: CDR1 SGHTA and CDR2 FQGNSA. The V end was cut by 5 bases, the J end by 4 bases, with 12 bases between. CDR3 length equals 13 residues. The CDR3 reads CASSRSWRYEQYF. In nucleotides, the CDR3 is TGTGCCAGCAGCCGAAGTTGGAGATACGAGCAGTACTTC. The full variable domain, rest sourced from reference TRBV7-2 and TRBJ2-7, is GAGVSQSPSNKVTEKGKDVELRCDPISGHTALYWYRQSLGQGLEFLIYFQGNSAPDKSGLPSDRFSAERTGGSVSTLTIQRTQQEDSAVYLCASSRSWRYEQYFGPGTRLTVT.

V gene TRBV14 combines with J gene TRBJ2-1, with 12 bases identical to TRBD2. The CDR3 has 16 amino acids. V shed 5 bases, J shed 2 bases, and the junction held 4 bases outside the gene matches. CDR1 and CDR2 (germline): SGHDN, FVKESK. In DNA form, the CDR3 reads TGTGCCAGCAGCGGACTAGCGGGACTCCCCTACAATGAGCAGTTCTTC. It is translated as CASSGLAGLPYNEQFF.

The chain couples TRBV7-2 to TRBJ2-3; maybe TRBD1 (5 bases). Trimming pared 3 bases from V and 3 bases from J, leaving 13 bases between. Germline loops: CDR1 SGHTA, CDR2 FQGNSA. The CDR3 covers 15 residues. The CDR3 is CASSLQGRPTDTQYF. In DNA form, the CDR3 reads TGTGCCAGCAGCTTGCAGGGAAGACCAACAGATACGCAGTATTTT.

Written as DNA, the CDR3 is TGTGCCAGCAGCCAAGGACAGTCATACTCCTACGAGCAGTACTTC. Translating it yields CASSQGQSYSYEQYF. V usage is TRBV14 and J usage is TRBJ2-7; D is perhaps TRBD1 (5 bases). V gave up 1 base and J gave up 0 bases, with 10 bases separating them. Germline V CDR1 and CDR2: SGHDN, FVKESK. The CDR3 sequence is 15 residues long.

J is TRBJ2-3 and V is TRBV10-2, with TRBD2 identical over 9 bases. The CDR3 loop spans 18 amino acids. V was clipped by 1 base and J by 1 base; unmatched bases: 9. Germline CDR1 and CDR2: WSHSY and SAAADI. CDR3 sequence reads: CASSEFSGSFPGTDTQYF. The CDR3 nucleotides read TGCGCCAGCAGTGAGTTTAGCGGGAGTTTCCCTGGCACAGATACGCAGTATTTT.

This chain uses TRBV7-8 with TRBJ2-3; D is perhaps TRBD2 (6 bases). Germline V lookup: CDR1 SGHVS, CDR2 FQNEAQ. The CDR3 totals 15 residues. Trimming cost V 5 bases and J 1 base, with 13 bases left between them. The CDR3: CASSPQRVGTDTQYF. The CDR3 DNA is TGTGCCAGCAGCCCTCAGCGGGTTGGCACAGATACGCAGTATTTT.

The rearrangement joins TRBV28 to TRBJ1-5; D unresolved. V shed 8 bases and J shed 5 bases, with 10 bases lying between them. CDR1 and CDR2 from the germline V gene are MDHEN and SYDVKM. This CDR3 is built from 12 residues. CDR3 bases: TGTGCCAGCGGGCGATCGCATCAGCCCCAGCATTTT. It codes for CASGRSHQPQHF.

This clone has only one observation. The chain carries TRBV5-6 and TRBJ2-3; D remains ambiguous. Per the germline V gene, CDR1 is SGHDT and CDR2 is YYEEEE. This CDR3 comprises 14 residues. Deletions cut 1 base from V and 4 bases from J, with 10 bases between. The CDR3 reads CASSLRGLADTQYF. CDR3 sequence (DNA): TGTGCCAGCAGCTTGAGAGGCCTGGCAGATACGCAGTATTTT.

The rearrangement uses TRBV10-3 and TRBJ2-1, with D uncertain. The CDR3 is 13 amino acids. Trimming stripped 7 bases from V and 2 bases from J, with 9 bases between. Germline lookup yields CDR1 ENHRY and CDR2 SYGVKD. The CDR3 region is CAITATPYNEQFF. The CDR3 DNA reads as TGTGCCATCACCGCTACACCCTACAATGAGCAGTTCTTC.

CDR3 protein: CASSLGAGGVANYGYTF. DNA of the CDR3: TGTGCCAGCAGCTTAGGGGCCGGGGGGGTGGCTAACTATGGCTACACCTTC. The chain joins TRBV7-2 to TRBJ1-2, with D possibly TRBD1 on 5 matching bases. Trimming stripped 1 base from V and 0 bases from J, with 15 bases between. The CDR3 totals 17 residues. Germline V gene lookup returns CDR1 SGHTA and CDR2 FQGNSA.

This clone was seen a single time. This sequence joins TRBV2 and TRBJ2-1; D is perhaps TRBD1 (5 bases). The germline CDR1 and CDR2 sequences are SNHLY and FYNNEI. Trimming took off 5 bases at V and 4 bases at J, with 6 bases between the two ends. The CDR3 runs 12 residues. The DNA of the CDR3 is TGTGCCAGCAGTAGACAGTACAATGAGCAGTTCTTC. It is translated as CASSRQYNEQFF.

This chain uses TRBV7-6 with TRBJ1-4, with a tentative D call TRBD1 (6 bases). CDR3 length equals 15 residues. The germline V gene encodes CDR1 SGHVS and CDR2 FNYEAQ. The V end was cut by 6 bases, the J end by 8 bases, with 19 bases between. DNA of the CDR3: TGTGCCAGCAGTTTCGGGACAAGTCCAAGAGAAAAACTGTTTTTT. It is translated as CASSFGTSPREKLFF.

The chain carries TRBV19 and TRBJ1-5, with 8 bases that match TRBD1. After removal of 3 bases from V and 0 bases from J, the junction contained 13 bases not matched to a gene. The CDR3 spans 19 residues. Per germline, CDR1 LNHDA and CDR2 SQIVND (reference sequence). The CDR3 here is CASSIRGGRGRGSNQPQHF. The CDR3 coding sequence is TGTGCCAGTAGTATTCGGGGGGGCAGGGGGCGCGGTAGCAATCAGCCCCAGCATTTT. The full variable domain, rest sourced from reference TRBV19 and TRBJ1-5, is DGGITQSPKYLFRKEGQNVTLSCEQNLNHDAMYWYRQDPGQGLRLIYYSQIVNDFQKGDIAEGYSVSREKKESFPLTVTSAQKNPTAFYLCASSIRGGRGRGSNQPQHFGDGTRLSIL.

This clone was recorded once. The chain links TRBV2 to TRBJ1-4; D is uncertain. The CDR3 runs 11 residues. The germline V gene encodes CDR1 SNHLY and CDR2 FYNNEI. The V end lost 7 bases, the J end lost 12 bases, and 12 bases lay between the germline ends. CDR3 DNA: TGTGCCAGCAACCAGTGGGGTGAACTGTTTTTT. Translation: CASNQWGELFF.

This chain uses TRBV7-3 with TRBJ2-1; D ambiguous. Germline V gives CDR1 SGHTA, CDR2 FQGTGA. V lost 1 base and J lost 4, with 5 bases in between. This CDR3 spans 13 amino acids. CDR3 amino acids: CASSLNRYNEQFF. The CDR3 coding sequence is TGTGCCAGCAGCTTAAATAGGTACAATGAGCAGTTCTTC.

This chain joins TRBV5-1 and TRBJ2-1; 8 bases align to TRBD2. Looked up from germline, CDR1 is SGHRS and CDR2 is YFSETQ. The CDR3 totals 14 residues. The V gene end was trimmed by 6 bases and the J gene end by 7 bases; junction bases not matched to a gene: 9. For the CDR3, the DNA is TGCGCCAGCACGGCGGGAGGACTGCGAAATGAGCAGTTCTTC. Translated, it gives CASTAGGLRNEQFF.

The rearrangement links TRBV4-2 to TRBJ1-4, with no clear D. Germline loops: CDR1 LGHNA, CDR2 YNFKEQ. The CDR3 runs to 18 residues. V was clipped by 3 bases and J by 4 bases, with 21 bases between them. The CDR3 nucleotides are TGTGCCAGCAGCCACGGGTTTGAGACCCAAGCCCGTAATGAAAAACTGTTTTTT. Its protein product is CASSHGFETQARNEKLFF.